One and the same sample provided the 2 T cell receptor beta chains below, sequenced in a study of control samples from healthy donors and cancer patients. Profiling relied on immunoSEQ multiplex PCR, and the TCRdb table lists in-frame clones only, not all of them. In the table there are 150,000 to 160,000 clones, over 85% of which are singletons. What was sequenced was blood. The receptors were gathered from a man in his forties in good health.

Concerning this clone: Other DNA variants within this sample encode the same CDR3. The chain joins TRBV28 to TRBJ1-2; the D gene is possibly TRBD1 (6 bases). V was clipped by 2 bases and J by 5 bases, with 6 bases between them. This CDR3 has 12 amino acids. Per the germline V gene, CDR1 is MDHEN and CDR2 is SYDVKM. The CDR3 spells CASSLQGYGYTF. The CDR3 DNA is TGTGCCAGCAGTTTACAGGGGTATGGCTACACCTTC.

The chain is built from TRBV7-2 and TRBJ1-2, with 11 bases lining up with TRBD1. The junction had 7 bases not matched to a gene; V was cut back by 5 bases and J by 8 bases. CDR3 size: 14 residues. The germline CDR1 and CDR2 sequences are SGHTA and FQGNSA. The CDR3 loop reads CASSGWDRGLGYTF. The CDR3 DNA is TGTGCCAGCAGCGGGTGGGACAGGGGGTTAGGCTACACCTTC.